What follows are 8 T cell receptor beta chains derived from one specimen sequenced in a study of blood T cells in healthy people across ages. Together with a sample-barcoded 5' primer, a J-beta primer mix was included in a second PCR lasting about 7 to 11 cycles. Using its own MiXCR run on the 5' RACE reads, TCRdb lists one record per CDR3 protein. The sample lists 980,000 or so distinct CDR3 sequences; roughly 50% were seen once. Sequencing used blood. Receptors were obtained from a man aged 30 to 39 in good health.

The chain uses TRBV15 and TRBJ2-3, with 7 bases identical to TRBD2. With V trimmed by 1 base and J by 5 bases, 3 bases remained unmatched. In germline, CDR1 is LNHNV, CDR2 YYDKDF (reference sequence). CDR3 length equals 14 residues. DNA of the CDR3: TGTGCCACCAGCAGAGCGGGCGGGGGAGATACGCAGTATTTT. Amino acid sequence: CATSRAGGGDTQYF.

V is TRBV10-3 and J is TRBJ2-3; tentative D call: TRBD1 (6 bases). The CDR3 consists of 15 residues. CDR1 ENHRY and CDR2 SYGVKD come from the germline V gene. V was shortened by 4 bases and J by 5 bases, with 16 bases between the two germline ends. The CDR3 region is CAISAKTGTQDTQYF. The CDR3 DNA follows: TGTGCCATCAGTGCTAAGACAGGCACACAAGATACGCAGTATTTT.

The gene calls are TRBV20-1 and TRBJ2-7; D is perhaps TRBD2 (6 bases). Germline V CDR1 and CDR2: DFQATT, SNEGSKA (reference sequence). Trimming removed 3 bases at V and 3 bases at J, with 18 bases between. This CDR3 spans 15 amino acids. The CDR3 protein is CSARLRDQIIYEQYF. The DNA for the CDR3 is TGCAGTGCTAGGCTGCGGGACCAAATTATCTACGAGCAGTACTTC.

The gene calls are TRBV28 and TRBJ1-4; D call uncertain. The V end was cut by 5 bases, the J end by 8 bases, with 18 bases between. Per germline, CDR1 MDHEN and CDR2 SYDVKM. This CDR3 has 15 amino acids. The CDR3 sequence is CASSLRTVTGEKLFF. CDR3 coding DNA: TGTGCCAGCAGTCTACGGACGGTGACTGGCGAAAAACTGTTTTTT.

Many counts were recorded for this clonotype. This chain links TRBV6-5 with TRBJ2-7; 12 positions match TRBD2. J lost 4 bases, V lost 5 bases, and 3 bases had no gene match. CDR3 length: 14 residues. Germline V CDR1 and CDR2: MNHEY, SVGAGI. As DNA, the CDR3 is TGTGCCAGCAGTCGGCTAGCGGGGGGGTACGAGCAGTACTTC. Translation: CASSRLAGGYEQYF.

In its sample, this clonotype was seen a few times. V gene TRBV6-2 or TRBV6-3 combines with J gene TRBJ2-3; D is undetermined. Trimming took 2 bases from V and 2 from J, leaving 8 bases between them. This CDR3 contains 14 residues. Germline loops: CDR1 MNHEY, CDR2 SVGEGT. CDR3 in amino acids: CASSYPGTTDTQYF. The CDR3 DNA reads TGTGCCAGCAGTTACCCTGGAACCACAGATACGCAGTATTTT.

A few counts support this clonotype. V gene TRBV5-1 combines with J gene TRBJ2-3, with TRBD2 identical over 9 bases. V was pared by 2 bases and J by 2 bases, with 12 bases of the junction left unmatched. CDR1 is SGHRS and CDR2 is YFSETQ in the germline V gene. The CDR3 length is 18 residues. DNA of the CDR3: TGCGCCAGCAGCTTCCCACCCCAGACTAGCGGCTACACAGATACGCAGTATTTT. Amino acid sequence: CASSFPPQTSGYTDTQYF.

In regard to this clonotype: A junction boundary mismatches the germline segment, possibly from a read error. CDR3 bases: TGTGCCAGCAGTGTCCGGGGGGTGGACGGCAACTATGGCTATACCTTC. As protein: CASSVRGVDGNYGYTF. The rearrangement uses TRBV12-3 or TRBV12-4 and TRBJ1-2, with D maybe TRBD1 (5 bases). The CDR3 runs 16 residues.